This T cell receptor beta chain is drawn from a study of T cells in Graves' hyperthyroidism and ophthalmopathy. Germline assignment: CDR1 ENHRY and CDR2 SYGVKD. The CDR3 spans 14 residues. With 8 bases removed from V and 6 bases from J, the gap between germline ends came to 20 bases. This clonotype was recorded a few times. The target antigen is unknown. Amplification of TCR beta CDR3 regions was performed using RNA transcripts as template. A set of HTBI primers served as the primers for a first-round RT-PCR of the TCR CDR3. Using its own MiXCR run on the multiplex PCR reads, TCRdb lists one record per CDR3 protein. The data hold 600,000 to 900,000 distinct CDR3 sequences, with roughly 15% observed a single time. Whole-study findings and limits: Ophthalmopathy was told apart from stable hyperthyroidism by a 13 V-J model. Ophthalmopathy was model-predicted a median roughly 6.5 months pre-onset.

Each diagnosis drew on symptoms, thyroxine, TRAb, thyroid ultrasound and orbital computed tomography findings. Material for sequencing was blood. V is TRBV10-3 and J is TRBJ2-7; D is perhaps TRBD2 (5 bases). The origin of this receptor is a man younger than 35 with Graves' hyperthyroidism. CDR3 sequence: CAISWAAVPGEQYF. The CDR3 coding sequence is TGTGCCATCTCCTGGGCAGCGGTTCCGGGCGAGCAGTACTTC.